The clone carrying this T cell receptor (beta chain) was seen only a few times. The TCRbeta library incorporated unique molecular identifiers. A single record per CDR3 protein comes from TCRdb applying MiXCR to the PCR reads. The sample includes some 500,000 distinct CDR3 sequences, roughly 18% of them seen just once. The data were taken from a study of T-cell reconstitution after alpha-beta-depleted transplantation in children. Germline trimming cut 0 bases from V and 10 bases from J; bases unmatched to any gene: 2. From germline, CDR1 is SGHRS and CDR2 YFSETQ. This CDR3 is 14 amino acids long. The chain joins TRBV5-1 to TRBJ2-1, with 12 bases fitting TRBD2. The starting material was PBMCs from the stem cell graft donor, obtained from the stem cell graft. The TCR originated in a human donor who donated a stem cell graft to a child with acute lymphoblastic leukemia. The CDR3 DNA follows: TGCGCCAGCAGCTTGGACCTAGCGGGGGGGGAGCAGTTCTTC. Its protein product is CASSLDLAGGEQFF.